Sequencing of this T cell receptor beta chain was carried out in a study of blood T cell repertoires in COVID-19. On the study more broadly: Samples taken during acute and convalescent COVID-19 were collected in the United States, Italy and Spain. Sample material is recorded as cDNA or gDNA derived from T cells, B-cell-depleted T cells, or PBMCs.

This CDR3 is 13 amino acids long. With 5 bases removed from V and 4 bases from J, the gap between germline ends came to 10 bases. Authors' methods: The assay estimated nucleated cells by amplifying reference gene primers. The data were produced by immunoSEQ multiplex PCR, yet TCRdb's version contains in-frame clones alone and is incomplete. V, J and clone size derive from that table, while D and trimming were established from the DNA sequence. The sample lists around 190,000 clones, 75% to 90% occurring once. This sequence joins TRBV12-3 or TRBV12-4 and TRBJ2-3; D uncertain. This sequence was found in a man in his 60s with acute or convalescent COVID-19. Sequences were obtained from peripheral blood. The CDR3 loop reads CASSPYSPDTQYF. DNA for the CDR3: TGTGCCAGCAGTCCCTACAGTCCAGATACGCAGTATTTT.